The 17 T cell receptor beta chains reported below all come from one sample, sequenced in a study of blood T cell repertoires in COVID-19. TCRdb keeps only in-frame clones here, not all; method: immunoSEQ multiplex PCR. The table lists fewer than 200,000 clones, about 89% of them singletons. The sequenced material came from peripheral blood. These receptors were taken from a man aged 18-30 years who had recovered from COVID-19.

V gene TRBV7-2 combines with J gene TRBJ2-7, with TRBD2 matching 11 bases. This CDR3 is built from 15 residues. The V segment lost 5 bases and the J segment 7 bases; nucleotides outside the gene matches: 10. CDR1 SGHTA and CDR2 FQGNSA come from the germline V gene. CDR3 in amino acids: CASSQSSGRTGEQYF. The CDR3 coding sequence is TGTGCCAGCAGCCAATCTAGCGGGAGGACGGGGGAGCAGTACTTC.

The genes are TRBV3-1 (or the pseudogene TRBV3-2) and TRBJ2-3; D possibly corresponds to TRBD1 (6 bases). The CDR3 length is 13 residues. Germline lookup yields CDR1 LGHDT and CDR2 YNNKEL (reference sequence). The V gene lost 0 bases and the J gene lost 5 bases, with 6 bases spanning the gap. CDR3 coding DNA: TGTGCCAGCAGCCAAGAAGGGGGAGATACGCAGTATTTT. It translates to CASSQEGGDTQYF.

The chain recombines TRBV5-1 with TRBJ1-1; 7 bases line up with TRBD1. V dropped 0 bases and J dropped 4; count of bases not matched to a gene: 9. Germline V gene data show CDR1 as SGHRS and CDR2 as YFSETQ. The CDR3 covers 16 residues. CDR3 sequence: CASSLDLRTGSTEAFF. In DNA, the CDR3 is TGCGCCAGCAGCTTGGATCTACGGACAGGCAGCACTGAAGCTTTCTTT.

The chain recombines TRBV28 with TRBJ1-1; D might be TRBD1 (5 bases). V was shortened by 1 base and J by 4 bases, with 10 bases between the two germline ends. Germline CDR1 and CDR2: MDHEN and SYDVKM. This CDR3 has 14 amino acids. The CDR3 is CASSLFQGGTEAFF. Here the CDR3 DNA reads TGTGCCAGCAGTTTATTTCAGGGAGGCACTGAAGCTTTCTTT.

V usage is TRBV18 and J usage is TRBJ1-2; 9 nucleotides agree with TRBD1. Losses at the gene ends were 0 bases for V and 8 bases for J; bases not matched to a gene: 10. Per the germline V gene, CDR1 is KGHSH and CDR2 is LQKENI. This CDR3 has 16 residues. The DNA of the CDR3 is TGTGCCAGCTCACCACCTTTACAGGGGGCCCTCGGGGGCTACACCTTC. Protein product: CASSPPLQGALGGYTF.

The chain joins TRBV5-5 to TRBJ1-2; TRBD1 might be the D (5 bases). Germline loops: CDR1 SGHKS, CDR2 YYEKEE (reference sequence). Deletions cut 4 bases from V and 2 bases from J, with 12 bases between. The CDR3 runs to 14 residues. The CDR3 nucleotides read TGTGCCAGCAGCAGACCGACAGTGAACTATGGCTACACCTTC. Its protein product is CASSRPTVNYGYTF.

The chain combines TRBV4-3 with TRBJ2-7; D not resolved. CDR3 length equals 13 residues. Deletions cut 2 bases from V and 3 bases from J, with 8 bases between. Germline CDR1 reads LGHNA; CDR2 reads YSLEER. The CDR3 sequence is CASSQLVSYEQYF. The CDR3 region has the DNA TGCGCCAGCAGCCAACTGGTTAGCTACGAGCAGTACTTC.

V usage is TRBV5-5 and J usage is TRBJ1-6; 9 nucleotides line up with TRBD1. The J segment lost 7 bases and the V segment lost 5 bases, leaving 4 bases of the junction unmatched. The CDR3 loop spans 14 amino acids. Germline-derived CDR1 and CDR2 are SGHKS and YYEKEE (reference sequence). The CDR3 is CASSSDRGNSPLHF. For the CDR3, the DNA is TGTGCCAGCAGTTCAGACAGGGGGAATTCACCCCTCCACTTT. Drawing the rest from reference TRBV5-5 and TRBJ1-6, the complete variable domain is DAGVTQSPTHLIKTRGQQVTLRCSPISGHKSVSWYQQVLGQGPQFIFQYYEKEERGRGNFPDRFSARQFPNYSSELNVNALLLGDSALYLCASSSDRGNSPLHFGNGTRLTVT.

This chain uses TRBV5-4 with TRBJ1-2; a weak D match, TRBD1 (5 bases). CDR3 length: 14 amino acids. The germline gives CDR1 SGHNT, CDR2 YYREEE (reference sequence). Between the trimmed V and J ends, which lost 4 bases and 8 bases, there was a span of 18 bases. The CDR3: CASSPGGLQEGYTF. The CDR3 coding sequence is TGTGCCAGCAGCCCCGGGGGGTTGCAAGAAGGCTACACCTTC.

This chain joins TRBV3-1 (or the pseudogene TRBV3-2) and TRBJ1-5; D gene unclear. CDR3 length equals 15 residues. Trimming removed 1 base from V and 3 bases from J, with 10 bases in between. Germline V gene data show CDR1 as LGHDT and CDR2 as YNNKEL (reference sequence). Here the CDR3 DNA reads TGTGCCAGCAGCCAAGTCGGGGAACCCAATCAGCCCCAGCATTTT. It codes for CASSQVGEPNQPQHF.

This clone was detected only once. The chain couples TRBV19 to TRBJ2-7; D unclear. Trimming removed 2 bases at V and 3 bases at J, with 17 bases between. The CDR3 totals 16 residues. Germline V gene lookup returns CDR1 LNHDA and CDR2 SQIVND (reference sequence). CDR3 bases: TGTGCCAGTAGTATAATGTCTGGAGCGTACTTCTACGAGCAGTACTTC. This gives the protein CASSIMSGAYFYEQYF. Based on the CDR3 plus reference TRBV19 and TRBJ2-7, the full variable domain is DGGITQSPKYLFRKEGQNVTLSCEQNLNHDAMYWYRQDPGQGLRLIYYSQIVNDFQKGDIAEGYSVSREKKESFPLTVTSAQKNPTAFYLCASSIMSGAYFYEQYFGPGTRLTVT.

V and J are TRBV12-5 and TRBJ2-6, with a possible D match to TRBD1 (6 bases). V gave up 7 bases and J gave up 4 bases, with 17 bases separating them. The CDR3 consists of 16 residues. The germline V gene has CDR1 LGHNT and CDR2 FRNRAP. This chain's CDR3 is CASAPPRGTGANVLTF. The CDR3 DNA follows: TGTGCTAGTGCCCCCCCCAGGGGAACAGGGGCCAACGTCCTGACTTTC.

The chain combines TRBV5-1 with TRBJ2-3; D gene unclear. The CDR3 runs 12 residues. The V gene's germline CDR1 is SGHRS and CDR2 YFSETQ. With 4 bases removed from V and 3 bases from J, the gap between germline ends came to 6 bases. CDR3 coding DNA: TGCGCCAGCAGCCCTCCGACAGATACGCAGTATTTT. Protein product: CASSPPTDTQYF. Together with reference TRBV5-1 and TRBJ2-3, the CDR3 gives the full variable domain: KAGVTQTPRYLIKTRGQQVTLSCSPISGHRSVSWYQQTPGQGLQFLFEYFSETQRNKGNFPGRFSGRQFSNSRSEMNVSTLELGDSALYLCASSPPTDTQYFGPGTRLTVL.

The V gene is TRBV5-1, the J gene TRBJ2-3, with 9 bases matching TRBD1. V gave up 2 bases and J gave up 4 bases; unmatched junction bases: 11. The CDR3 sequence is 17 residues long. Germline values: CDR1 SGHRS, CDR2 YFSETQ. DNA for the CDR3: TGCGCCAGCAGCTTATTAAGGACAGGGGTTATGTCAGATACGCAGTATTTT. This codes for CASSLLRTGVMSDTQYF.

CDR3 loop: CASSSTGRGFQETQYF. The CDR3 DNA is TGTGCCAGCAGTTCAACAGGGAGGGGGTTCCAAGAGACCCAGTACTTC. The chain couples TRBV6-2 or TRBV6-3 to TRBJ2-5; tentatively, D is TRBD2 (7 bases). V shed 4 bases and J shed 1 base, with 16 bases lying between them. The CDR3 runs 16 residues. The germline CDR1 and CDR2 sequences are MNHEY and SVGEGT.

The chain employs TRBV5-8 and TRBJ2-1; D perhaps matches TRBD2 (6 bases). Germline lookup yields CDR1 SGHTS and CDR2 YDEGEE. Trimming took off 5 bases at V and 0 bases at J, with 15 bases between the two ends. The CDR3 is made up of 16 amino acids. The CDR3 spells CASRLRSGLSYNEQFF. CDR3 in DNA: TGTGCCAGCAGACTGAGGTCGGGACTCTCCTACAATGAGCAGTTCTTC.

The chain combines TRBV25-1 with TRBJ1-2, with a possible D match to TRBD1 (6 bases). CDR1 is MGHDK, CDR2 SYGVNS, per germline. V lost 4 bases and J lost 6, with 15 bases in between. CDR3 size: 14 residues. CDR3 nucleotides: TGTGCCAGCAGTGTGCCAACAGGGAACCATGGCTACACCTTC. It is translated as CASSVPTGNHGYTF.